Listed below are T cell receptor beta chains from one sample, sequenced in a study of Ad26.COV2.S vaccination and SARS-CoV-2 variants. Libraries were prepared by immunoSEQ multiplex PCR; TCRdb keeps only in-frame clonotypes and omits some of them. The sample carries 500,000 or so clones, 89% recorded once. The sequencing here drew on peripheral blood, taken in a trial of Ad26.COV2.S vaccine versus placebo. The receptors here all came from a person aged 18-65 years who received the Ad26.COV2.S COVID-19 vaccine or a placebo. Both conserved end residues are part of each CDR3. The D gene is left open where the match is weak. Size is omitted from some rows. Given values are once, few, many or a class for expanded clones.

v_call: TRBV25-1
d_call: TRBD2
j_call: TRBJ2-2
clone_size: -
cdr3_nt: TGTGCCAGCAGTGAACAAACGGGGGGAGGGCGGACCGGGGAGCTGTTTTTT
cdr3_aa: CASSEQTGGGRTGELFF

v_call: TRBV19
d_call: -
j_call: TRBJ1-2
clone_size: -
cdr3_nt: TGTGCCAGTAGAACAGGGCTTAACTATGGCTACACCTTC
cdr3_aa: CASRTGLNYGYTF

v_call: TRBV4-1
d_call: TRBD1
j_call: TRBJ1-5
clone_size: once
cdr3_nt: TGCGCCAGCAGCCAAGCCGGGACAGGAAAGAATCAGCCCCAGCATTTT
cdr3_aa: CASSQAGTGKNQPQHF

v_call: TRBV18
d_call: -
j_call: TRBJ1-3
clone_size: -
cdr3_nt: TGTGCCAGCTCACCACTTGTTCCAGGGAACTCTGGAAACACCATATATTTT
cdr3_aa: CASSPLVPGNSGNTIYF

v_call: TRBV6-4
d_call: -
j_call: TRBJ2-2
clone_size: few
cdr3_nt: TGTGCCAGCAGTGACAGTGGAAGGACCGGGGAGCTGTTTTTT
cdr3_aa: CASSDSGRTGELFF

v_call: TRBV29-1
d_call: -
j_call: TRBJ2-7
clone_size: -
cdr3_nt: TGCAGCGTTGAAGATCAAATATTCGGACAGCACTACGAGCAGTACTTC
cdr3_aa: CSVEDQIFGQHYEQYF

v_call: TRBV5-1
d_call: -
j_call: TRBJ2-1
clone_size: -
cdr3_nt: TGCGCCAGCAGCTCGTGGACCCTGTCCAATGAGCAGTTCTTC
cdr3_aa: CASSSWTLSNEQFF

v_call: TRBV7-9
d_call: -
j_call: TRBJ2-1
clone_size: -
cdr3_nt: TGTGCCAGCAGCTTGGGTGGCGCGAGCTCCTACAATGAGCAGTTCTTC
cdr3_aa: CASSLGGASSYNEQFF

v_call: TRBV5-4
d_call: TRBD1
j_call: TRBJ2-5
clone_size: -
cdr3_nt: TGTGCCAGCAGCCCGTGGACAGGGACAGAGACCCAGTACTTC
cdr3_aa: CASSPWTGTETQYF

v_call: TRBV18
d_call: TRBD2
j_call: TRBJ2-1
clone_size: -
cdr3_nt: TGTGCCAGCTCACCGACTAGCGGGGGGTTCAATGAGCAGTTCTTC
cdr3_aa: CASSPTSGGFNEQFF

v_call: TRBV2
d_call: TRBD2
j_call: TRBJ2-7
clone_size: once
cdr3_nt: TGTGCCAGCAGAGGCCTCTCTGGCGGGGGATACGAGCAGTACTTC
cdr3_aa: CASRGLSGGGYEQYF

v_call: TRBV9
d_call: TRBD1
j_call: TRBJ1-2
clone_size: -
cdr3_nt: TGTGCCAGCAGCACCACAGGGGCCTCCTATGGCTACACCTTC
cdr3_aa: CASSTTGASYGYTF

v_call: TRBV7-9
d_call: TRBD1
j_call: TRBJ1-1
clone_size: -
cdr3_nt: TGTGCCAGCAGCTTAGCCGGACAGGTTGAAGCTTTCTTT
cdr3_aa: CASSLAGQVEAFF

v_call: TRBV7-6
d_call: TRBD1
j_call: TRBJ2-2
clone_size: -
cdr3_nt: TGTGCCAGCAGCGCGCGAGGGACAGGGGGCACCGGGGAGCTGTTTTTT
cdr3_aa: CASSARGTGGTGELFF

v_call: TRBV19
d_call: TRBD2
j_call: TRBJ2-1
clone_size: -
cdr3_nt: TGTGCCACGGGACTGAAAGCGGGAGCGTCTTACAATGAGCAGTTCTTC
cdr3_aa: CATGLKAGASYNEQFF

v_call: TRBV6-6
d_call: TRBD2
j_call: TRBJ2-7
clone_size: once
cdr3_nt: TGTGCCAGCAGTTACGGGGGGGGTGAGTGGTTATACGAGCAGTACTTC
cdr3_aa: CASSYGGGEWLYEQYF

v_call: TRBV27
d_call: TRBD2
j_call: TRBJ2-5
clone_size: -
cdr3_nt: TGTGCCAGCAGTTTGTTAGCGGGAGTGGAGACCCAGTACTTC
cdr3_aa: CASSLLAGVETQYF

v_call: TRBV6-1
d_call: -
j_call: TRBJ2-6
clone_size: -
cdr3_nt: TGTGCCAGCAGTGACACAGGGTATGGGGCCAACGTCCTGACTTTC
cdr3_aa: CASSDTGYGANVLTF

v_call: TRBV20-1
d_call: -
j_call: TRBJ1-5
clone_size: -
cdr3_nt: TGCAGTGCTAGTTCGGGAAATCAGCCCCAGCATTTT
cdr3_aa: CSASSGNQPQHF

v_call: TRBV7-9
d_call: -
j_call: TRBJ1-2
clone_size: -
cdr3_nt: TGTGCCAGCAGCTTAGGGGGGAGTGGGTATGGCTACACCTTC
cdr3_aa: CASSLGGSGYGYTF